A selection of T cell receptor beta chains follows, all from one sample in a study of cytotoxic CD8 clonotypes in ibrutinib-treated CLL. Generated by immunoSEQ multiplex PCR, the TCRdb table keeps only in-frame clones and is missing some. Among hundreds of thousands of clones listed, 80% were seen once. The material sequenced was PBMCs, taken before ibrutinib treatment. Receptors originate from a human donor with chronic lymphocytic leukemia. CDR3s include the opening cysteine and the closing phenylalanine or tryptophan. Fields, in order: J gene, clone size, D gene, V gene, CDR3 DNA, CDR3 protein. The D gene is left open where the match is weak. Some rows mark clone size as missing; the rest say once, few, many or name a class of expanded clone.

>TRBJ2-1|-|TRBD2|TRBV6-1
TGTGCCAGCACCAATAGCGGGAACGAGCAGTTCTTC
CASTNSGNEQFF
>TRBJ1-5|-|-|TRBV18
TGTGCCAGCTCACCGTCACAGGGAAATGGTCAGCCCCAGCATTTT
CASSPSQGNGQPQHF
>TRBJ2-3|-|-|TRBV9
TGTGCCAGCAGCGTCAGTAGCACAGATACGCAGTATTTT
CASSVSSTDTQYF
>TRBJ1-5|-|-|TRBV30
TGTGCCTGGAGCCTAGAGGGGTATCAGCCCCAGCATTTT
CAWSLEGYQPQHF
>TRBJ2-1|-|-|TRBV29-1
TGCAGCGTTGAAGTTGGGTCAGGGGATAGTTACAATGAGCAGTTCTTC
CSVEVGSGDSYNEQFF
>TRBJ1-1|-|-|TRBV20-1
TGCAGTGCTCTGTATTTCGGTGAAGCTTTCTTT
CSALYFGEAFF
>TRBJ2-7|-|-|TRBV9
TGTGCCAGCAGCCCAGGGGCATCAAACTACGAGCAGTACTTC
CASSPGASNYEQYF
>TRBJ1-2|few|-|TRBV5-4
TGTGCCAGCAGCTTGGACAGTGCGGGCTATGGCTACACCTTC
CASSLDSAGYGYTF
>TRBJ1-4|few|TRBD1|TRBV27
TGTGCCAGCAATCACAGGGGGCAGGAGGAAAAACTGTTTTTT
CASNHRGQEEKLFF
>TRBJ2-7|few|TRBD1|TRBV4-3
TGCGCCAGCAGCTACAGACAGGGCTCCTACGAGCAGTACTTC
CASSYRQGSYEQYF
>TRBJ2-7|-|TRBD1|TRBV27
TGTGCCAGCAGTTCCTACAGGGGTTGGACTCCTAATGACTACGAGCAGTACTTC
CASSSYRGWTPNDYEQYF
>TRBJ1-1|-|TRBD1|TRBV7-9
TGTGCCAGCAGCCCGGGACAGGGGCGGAACACTGAAGCTTTCTTT
CASSPGQGRNTEAFF
>TRBJ2-7|-|-|TRBV25-1
TGTGCCAGCAGTGATATCCCCTACGAGCAGTACTTC
CASSDIPYEQYF
>TRBJ2-2|-|-|TRBV30
TGTGCCTCCCCTGAACAGGGGAACACCGGGGAGCTGTTTTTT
CASPEQGNTGELFF
>TRBJ2-1|-|TRBD2|TRBV18
TGTGCCAGCTCACCACCGGGGGGACTAAAATACAATGAGCAGTTCTTC
CASSPPGGLKYNEQFF
>TRBJ2-4|-|TRBD1|TRBV11-2
TGTGCCAGCAGCTTAAATTTCTATAGGGACAGGGGTATTGCGGACATTCAGTACTTC
CASSLNFYRDRGIADIQYF
>TRBJ2-2|-|TRBD1|TRBV15
TGTGCCACCAGCAGAGATTATGGGACAGCTACGAACACCGGGGAGCTGTTTTTT
CATSRDYGTATNTGELFF
>TRBJ1-4|-|-|TRBV28
TGTGCCAGCAGCAACGGGGCCTTCAAGGCTAATGAAAAACTGTTTTTT
CASSNGAFKANEKLFF
>TRBJ1-5|-|TRBD1|TRBV9
TGTGCCAGCAGCGTGGGACAGGGGAGCAATCAGCCCCAGCATTTT
CASSVGQGSNQPQHF
>TRBJ2-7|once|-|TRBV5-1
TGCGCCAGCAGCTTGGACCTCCGGGAGCTATCCAGTGAGCAGTACTTC
CASSLDLRELSSEQYF
>TRBJ1-1|-|-|TRBV21-1
TGTGCCAGCAGCAACCTGTGCCCCACTTGGGGGGACGGAAGAAACACTGAAGCTTTCTTT
CASSNLCPTWGDGRNTEAFF
>TRBJ2-7|few|-|TRBV9
TGTGCCAGCAGCGTACGGGACAACCTCGAGCAGTACTTC
CASSVRDNLEQYF
>TRBJ1-2|-|-|TRBV21-1
TGTGCCAGCAGCAAAGGGACAGAGGGCCACGGACAGGAAGAAGCTAACTATGGCTACACCTTC
CASSKGTEGHGQEEANYGYTF
>TRBJ1-2|-|-|TRBV6-5
TGTGCCAGCAGCCACGGGGGCAGGGGTATTGGCTACACCTTC
CASSHGGRGIGYTF
>TRBJ2-1|-|TRBD2|TRBV15
TGTGCCACCAGCGGAGAGGAAGGGACTACTCCAACCTACAATGAGCAGTTCTTC
CATSGEEGTTPTYNEQFF
>TRBJ1-4|-|TRBD1|TRBV5-1
TGCGCCAGCAGCTCGACCGGGACAGAGAATGAAAAACTGTTTTTT
CASSSTGTENEKLFF
>TRBJ2-7|-|-|TRBV27
TGTGCCAGCAGTTGGGGTAGTTCCAGGCAGGGGAGGCGCGAGCAGTACTTC
CASSWGSSRQGRREQYF
>TRBJ2-7|-|TRBD2|TRBV27
TGTGCCAGTACCTCCCGGGGGCGAGCGGGAGGGCCCGAGCAGTACTTC
CASTSRGRAGGPEQYF
>TRBJ1-2|-|TRBD1|TRBV13
TGTGCCAGCAGCCCCTCCGGGACAGGGGGTTATGGCTACACCTTC
CASSPSGTGGYGYTF
>TRBJ2-2|-|TRBD2|TRBV7-9
TGTGCCAGCAGCTTCACCGGGACTAGCGGGAGGGCCTTCACCGGGGAGCTGTTTTTT
CASSFTGTSGRAFTGELFF
>TRBJ1-4|once|-|TRBV21-1
TGTGCCAGCAGCAAAGTTGGGAGGGACCCTAATGAAAAACTGTTTTTT
CASSKVGRDPNEKLFF
>TRBJ2-3|-|TRBD2|TRBV9
TGTGCCAGCAGCGTATTAGCGGGGGCTGGGACAGATACGCAGTATTTT
CASSVLAGAGTDTQYF
>TRBJ2-3|once|-|TRBV7-9
TGTGCCAGCAGCTTAGCAGCCGGGAACACAGATACGCAGTATTTT
CASSLAAGNTDTQYF
>TRBJ2-7|once|-|TRBV19
TGTGCCAGTAGTACCCGCAAGGACGGAGCCTACGAGCAGTACTTC
CASSTRKDGAYEQYF
>TRBJ2-4|-|-|TRBV21-1
TGTGCCAGCAGCACGCACAGGGCAAAAAACATTCAGTACTTC
CASSTHRAKNIQYF
>TRBJ1-5|-|-|TRBV7-3
TGTGCCAGCAGCCCCAAGGGGGGGAGCAATCAGCCCCAGCATTTT
CASSPKGGSNQPQHF
>TRBJ2-1|-|TRBD2|TRBV11-2
TGTGCCAGCAGCTTAGTTAGCGGGCGCTCCTACAATGAGCAGTTCTTC
CASSLVSGRSYNEQFF
>TRBJ2-7|few|TRBD2|TRBV18
TGTGCCAGCTCATCCACGGGTAGCGGGAGGGGCTACGAGCAGTACTTC
CASSSTGSGRGYEQYF
>TRBJ2-4|-|-|TRBV7-2
TGTGCCAGCACCTTGGACAGAAAAAACATTCAGTACTTC
CASTLDRKNIQYF
>TRBJ1-3|-|-|TRBV4-3
TGCGCCAGCAGCCGAGGAGGTGGCTCTGGAAACACCATATATTTT
CASSRGGGSGNTIYF
>TRBJ2-7|-|-|TRBV19
TGTGCCACCAGCCCAGGGGTTTTGGACGAGCAGTACTTC
CATSPGVLDEQYF
>TRBJ2-7|-|-|TRBV30
TGTGCCTGGAGTGTCAGGCGGCACTCGAGCTACGAGCAGTACTTC
CAWSVRRHSSYEQYF
>TRBJ2-7|-|-|TRBV19
TGTGCCAGTAGTATAATTGGGCTTGGGGGTCAAGCCAGGGAGCAGTACTTC
CASSIIGLGGQAREQYF
>TRBJ2-7|-|TRBD2|TRBV19
TGTGCCAGTAGTGTAGCGGGAGCCTCCTACGAGCAGTACTTC
CASSVAGASYEQYF
>TRBJ1-1|few|-|TRBV7-3
TGTGCCAGCAGCTTAAACGCCCAAACACCTGCCGGAGAGTTCTTT
CASSLNAQTPAGEFF